The clone carrying this T cell receptor (beta chain) was seen more than once but under ten times. The data stem from a study of metastatic and nonmetastatic thyroid tumors. Study-wide context: Blood and tumor or nodule tissue repertoires from malignant and benign thyroid patients were compared.

The CDR3 length is 15 residues. Trimming pared 0 bases from V and 2 bases from J, leaving 11 bases between. Germline assignment: CDR1 MNHEY and CDR2 SVGEGT. Until they underwent thyroid surgery, no patient had received any treatment. TCRdb re-called the PCR reads with MiXCR. The sample records approximately 38,000 clones, roughly a sixth being singletons. The chain combines TRBV6-2 or TRBV6-3 with TRBJ2-7; D is undetermined. The sequence came from a female donor with papillary thyroid cancer or a benign thyroid nodule (not recorded which). Some clones in this sample may be carry-over from other donors' samples. The source material was tumor tissue. As DNA, the CDR3 is TGTGCCAGCAGTTACTCGAGAGGATCCGCCTACGAGCAGTACTTC. It encodes CASSYSRGSAYEQYF.